Detailed here is one T cell receptor beta chain. This entry comes from a study of blood T cell repertoires in COVID-19. At the level of the study: The United States, Italy and Spain provided the acute and convalescent COVID-19 samples.

Everyone who took part was roughly 18 to 89 years old, and they came from 24 US areas. Cohort assignment relied on participant-reported clinical history. Trimming cost V 3 bases and J 0 bases, with 5 bases left between them. The germline gives CDR1 SGHVS, CDR2 FNYEAQ. CDR3 size: 14 residues. Profiling relied on immunoSEQ multiplex PCR, and the TCRdb table lists in-frame clones only, not all of them. The repertoire holds approximately 350,000 clones, with 75% to 90% as singletons. The genes are TRBV7-6 and TRBJ2-2; D ambiguous. This sequence was found in a man between 18 and 35 years old who had recovered from COVID-19. Sequencing input: PBMCs or T cells enriched from blood (not recorded which). This CDR3 reads CASSFTANTGELFF. The CDR3 DNA sequence: TGTGCCAGCAGCTTTACGGCGAACACCGGGGAGCTGTTTTTT.